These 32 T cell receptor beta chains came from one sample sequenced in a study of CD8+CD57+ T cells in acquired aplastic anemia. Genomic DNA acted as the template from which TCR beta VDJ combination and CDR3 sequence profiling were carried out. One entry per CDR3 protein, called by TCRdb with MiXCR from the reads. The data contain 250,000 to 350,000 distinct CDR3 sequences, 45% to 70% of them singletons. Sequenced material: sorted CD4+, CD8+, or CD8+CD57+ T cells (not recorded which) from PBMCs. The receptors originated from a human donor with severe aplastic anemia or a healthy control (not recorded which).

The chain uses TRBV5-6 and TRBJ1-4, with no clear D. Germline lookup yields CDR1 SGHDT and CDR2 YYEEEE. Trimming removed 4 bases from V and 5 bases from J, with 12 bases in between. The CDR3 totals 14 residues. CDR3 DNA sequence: TGTGCCAGCAGCCTCCGGACGAGCAATGAAAAACTGTTTTTT. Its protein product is CASSLRTSNEKLFF.

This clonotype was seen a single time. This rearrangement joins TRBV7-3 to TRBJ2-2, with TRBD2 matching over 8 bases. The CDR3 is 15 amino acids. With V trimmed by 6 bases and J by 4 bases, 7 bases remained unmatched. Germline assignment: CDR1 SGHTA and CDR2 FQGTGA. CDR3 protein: CASSPIAGPTGELFF. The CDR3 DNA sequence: TGTGCCAGCAGTCCCATAGCGGGGCCCACCGGGGAGCTGTTTTTT.

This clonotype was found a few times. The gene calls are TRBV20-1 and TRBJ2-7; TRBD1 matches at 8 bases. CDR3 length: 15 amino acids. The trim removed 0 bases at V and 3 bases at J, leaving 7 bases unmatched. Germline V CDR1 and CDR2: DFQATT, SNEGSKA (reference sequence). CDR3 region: CSARDPRQGNYEQYF. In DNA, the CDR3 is TGCAGTGCTAGAGATCCCCGACAGGGGAACTACGAGCAGTACTTC.

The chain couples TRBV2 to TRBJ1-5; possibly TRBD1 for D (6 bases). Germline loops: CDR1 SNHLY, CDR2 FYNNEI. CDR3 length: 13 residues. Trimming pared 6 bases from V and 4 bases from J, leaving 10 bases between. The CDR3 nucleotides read TGTGCCAGCAGAAGGGACACGAATCAGCCCCAGCATTTT. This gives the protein CASRRDTNQPQHF.

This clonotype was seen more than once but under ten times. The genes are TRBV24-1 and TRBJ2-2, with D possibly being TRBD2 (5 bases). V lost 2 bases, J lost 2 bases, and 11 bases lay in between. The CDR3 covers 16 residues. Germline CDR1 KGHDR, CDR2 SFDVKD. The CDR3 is CATSDWAGINTGELFF. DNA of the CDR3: TGTGCCACCAGTGATTGGGCCGGGATCAACACCGGGGAGCTGTTTTTT.

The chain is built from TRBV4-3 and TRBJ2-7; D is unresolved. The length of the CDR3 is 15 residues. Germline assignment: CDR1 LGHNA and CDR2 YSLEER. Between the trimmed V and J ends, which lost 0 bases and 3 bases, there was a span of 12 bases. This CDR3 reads CASSQDHSYSYEQYF. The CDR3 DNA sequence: TGCGCCAGCAGCCAAGATCACAGTTACAGCTACGAGCAGTACTTC.

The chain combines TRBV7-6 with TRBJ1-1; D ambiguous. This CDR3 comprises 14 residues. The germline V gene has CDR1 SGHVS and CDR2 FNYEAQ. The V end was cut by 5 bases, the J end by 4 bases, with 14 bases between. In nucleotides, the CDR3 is TGTGCCAGCAGCCCGATAGCCGGGAGCACTGAAGCTTTCTTT. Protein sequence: CASSPIAGSTEAFF.

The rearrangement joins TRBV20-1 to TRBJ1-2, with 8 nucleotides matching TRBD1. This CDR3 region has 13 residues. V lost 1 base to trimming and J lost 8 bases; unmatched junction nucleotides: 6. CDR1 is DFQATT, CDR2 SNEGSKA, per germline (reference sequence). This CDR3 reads CSARGDRGIGYTF. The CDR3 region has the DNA TGCAGTGCTAGAGGAGACAGGGGAATAGGCTACACCTTC.

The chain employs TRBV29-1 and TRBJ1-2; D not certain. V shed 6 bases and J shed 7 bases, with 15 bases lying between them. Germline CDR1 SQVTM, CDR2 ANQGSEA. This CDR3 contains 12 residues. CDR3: CSVAAELGGYTF. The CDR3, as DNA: TGCAGCGTAGCGGCAGAACTAGGTGGCTACACCTTC.

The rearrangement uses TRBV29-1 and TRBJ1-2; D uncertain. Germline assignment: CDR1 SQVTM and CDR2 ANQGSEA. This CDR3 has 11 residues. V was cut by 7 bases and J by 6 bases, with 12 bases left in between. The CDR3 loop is CSAMEQHGYTF. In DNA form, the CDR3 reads TGCAGCGCTATGGAGCAGCATGGCTACACCTTC.

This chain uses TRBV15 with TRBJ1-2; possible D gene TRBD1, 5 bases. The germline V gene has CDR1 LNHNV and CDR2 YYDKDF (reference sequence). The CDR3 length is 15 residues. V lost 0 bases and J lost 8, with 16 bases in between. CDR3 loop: CATSRDRAQGRGYTF. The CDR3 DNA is TGTGCCACCAGCAGAGACAGGGCCCAGGGTAGAGGCTACACCTTC.

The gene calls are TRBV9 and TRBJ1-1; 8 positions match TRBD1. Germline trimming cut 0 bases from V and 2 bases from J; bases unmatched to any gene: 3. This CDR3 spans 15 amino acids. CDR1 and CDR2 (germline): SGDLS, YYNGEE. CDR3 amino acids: CASSVAGQGNTEAFF. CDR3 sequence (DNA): TGTGCCAGCAGCGTAGCAGGACAGGGAAACACTGAAGCTTTCTTT. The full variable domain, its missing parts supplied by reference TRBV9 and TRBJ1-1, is DSGVTQTPKHLITATGQRVTLRCSPRSGDLSVYWYQQSLDQGLQFLIQYYNGEERAKGNILERFSAQQFPDLHSELNLSSLELGDSALYFCASSVAGQGNTEAFFGQGTRLTVV.

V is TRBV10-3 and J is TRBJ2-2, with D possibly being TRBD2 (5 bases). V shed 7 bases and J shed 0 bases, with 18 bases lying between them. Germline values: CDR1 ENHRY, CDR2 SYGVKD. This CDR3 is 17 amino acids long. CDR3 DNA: TGTGCCATCACCAAGAGGTTGGAGGCCGCGAACACCGGGGAGCTGTTTTTT. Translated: CAITKRLEAANTGELFF.

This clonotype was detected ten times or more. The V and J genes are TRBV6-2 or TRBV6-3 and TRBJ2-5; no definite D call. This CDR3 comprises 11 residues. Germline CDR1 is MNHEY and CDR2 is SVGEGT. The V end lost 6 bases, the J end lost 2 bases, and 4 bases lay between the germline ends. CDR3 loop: CASRRQETQYF. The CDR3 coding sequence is TGTGCCAGCAGACGTCAAGAGACCCAGTACTTC.

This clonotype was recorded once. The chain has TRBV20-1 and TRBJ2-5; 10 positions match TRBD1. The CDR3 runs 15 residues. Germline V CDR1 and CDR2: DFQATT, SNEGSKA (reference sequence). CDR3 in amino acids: CSVEADRGQWETQYF. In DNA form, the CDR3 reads TGCAGCGTTGAGGCCGACAGGGGGCAGTGGGAGACCCAGTACTTC.

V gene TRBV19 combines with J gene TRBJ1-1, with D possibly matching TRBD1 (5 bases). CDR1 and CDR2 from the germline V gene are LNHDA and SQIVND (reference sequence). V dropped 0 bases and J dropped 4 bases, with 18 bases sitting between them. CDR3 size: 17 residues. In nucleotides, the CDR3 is TGTGCCAGTAGTATAGAGGCAGGGTTTGTCGGTAGCACTGAAGCTTTCTTT. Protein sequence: CASSIEAGFVGSTEAFF.

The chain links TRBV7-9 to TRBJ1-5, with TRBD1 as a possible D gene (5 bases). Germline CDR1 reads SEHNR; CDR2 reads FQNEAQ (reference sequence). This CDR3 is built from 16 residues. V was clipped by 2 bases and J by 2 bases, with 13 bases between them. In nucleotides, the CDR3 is TGTGCCAGCAGCTTAAGCTCAGGGTCTGGCAATCAGCCCCAGCATTTT. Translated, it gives CASSLSSGSGNQPQHF.

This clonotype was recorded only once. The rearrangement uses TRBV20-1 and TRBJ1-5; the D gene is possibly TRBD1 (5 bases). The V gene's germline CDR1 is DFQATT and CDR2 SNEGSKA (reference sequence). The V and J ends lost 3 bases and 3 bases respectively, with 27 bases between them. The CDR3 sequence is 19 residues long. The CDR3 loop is CSASSDRGRPKGVNQPQHF. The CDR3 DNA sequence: TGCAGTGCTAGCTCTGACCGGGGCAGGCCAAAGGGTGTCAATCAGCCCCAGCATTTT.

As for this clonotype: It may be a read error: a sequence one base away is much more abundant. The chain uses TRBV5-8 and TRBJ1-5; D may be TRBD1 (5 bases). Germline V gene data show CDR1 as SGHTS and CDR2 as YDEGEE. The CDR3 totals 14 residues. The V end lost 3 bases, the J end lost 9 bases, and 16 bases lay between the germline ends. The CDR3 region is CASSYRLLGRPQHF. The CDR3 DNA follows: TGTGCCAGCAGCTACAGGCTCCTGGGTCGGCCCCAGCATTTT.

CDR3: CASSVARGDNNEQFF. Written as DNA, the CDR3 is TGTGCCAGCAGCGTAGCCCGGGGGGATAACAATGAGCAGTTCTTC. V gene TRBV9 combines with J gene TRBJ2-1, with 7 bases identical to TRBD2. CDR3 length equals 15 residues. Trimming cost V 0 bases and J 5 bases; bases outside gene matches: 5. The V gene's germline CDR1 is SGDLS and CDR2 YYNGEE.

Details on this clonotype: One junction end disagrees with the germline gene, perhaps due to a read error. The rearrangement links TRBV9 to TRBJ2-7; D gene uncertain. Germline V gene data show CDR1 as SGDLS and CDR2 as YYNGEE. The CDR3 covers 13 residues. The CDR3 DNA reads TGTGTCAGCAGCGTAGGAAACCAGTACGAGCAGTACTTC. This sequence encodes CVSSVGNQYEQYF.

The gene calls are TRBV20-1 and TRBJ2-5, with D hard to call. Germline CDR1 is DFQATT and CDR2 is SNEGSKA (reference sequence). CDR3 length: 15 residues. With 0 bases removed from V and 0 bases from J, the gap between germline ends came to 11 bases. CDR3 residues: CSARDRGSYQETQYF. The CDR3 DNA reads TGCAGTGCTAGAGATCGCGGTTCGTACCAAGAGACCCAGTACTTC.

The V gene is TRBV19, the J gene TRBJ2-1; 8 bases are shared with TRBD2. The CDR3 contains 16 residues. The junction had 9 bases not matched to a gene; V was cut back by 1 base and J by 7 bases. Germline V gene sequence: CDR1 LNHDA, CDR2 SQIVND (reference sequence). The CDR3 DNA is TGTGCCAGTAGTATAGTTGGGACTAGTGGGTGGAATGAGCAGTTCTTC. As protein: CASSIVGTSGWNEQFF.

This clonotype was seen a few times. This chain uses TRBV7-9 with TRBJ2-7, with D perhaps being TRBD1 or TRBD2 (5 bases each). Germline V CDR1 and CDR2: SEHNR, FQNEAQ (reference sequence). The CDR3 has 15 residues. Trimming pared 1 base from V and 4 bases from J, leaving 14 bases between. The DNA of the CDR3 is TGTGCCAGCAGCTTAGGGCTGGCAGGGACGTACGAGCAGTACTTC. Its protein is CASSLGLAGTYEQYF.

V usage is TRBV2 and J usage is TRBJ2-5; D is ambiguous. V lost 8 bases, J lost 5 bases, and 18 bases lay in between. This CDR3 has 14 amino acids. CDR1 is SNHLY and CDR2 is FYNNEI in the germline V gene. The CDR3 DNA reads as TGTGCCAGCGGTAGCCAATCGGGCTGGGAGACCCAGTACTTC. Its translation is CASGSQSGWETQYF. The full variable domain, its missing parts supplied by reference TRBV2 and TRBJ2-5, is EPEVTQTPSHQVTQMGQEVILRCVPISNHLYFYWYRQILGQKVEFLVSFYNNEISEKSEIFDDQFSVERPDGSNFTLKIRSTKLEDSAMYFCASGSQSGWETQYFGPGTRLLVL.

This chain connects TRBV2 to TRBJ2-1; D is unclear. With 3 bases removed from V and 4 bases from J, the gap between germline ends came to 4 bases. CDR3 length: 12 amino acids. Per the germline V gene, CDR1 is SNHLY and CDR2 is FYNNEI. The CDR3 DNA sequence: TGTGCCAGCAGTGACGGTTACAATGAGCAGTTCTTC. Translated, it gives CASSDGYNEQFF.

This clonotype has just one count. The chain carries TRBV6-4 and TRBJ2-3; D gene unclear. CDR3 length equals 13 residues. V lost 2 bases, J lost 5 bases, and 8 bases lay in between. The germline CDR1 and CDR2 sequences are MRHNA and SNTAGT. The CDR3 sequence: CASSDEPGDTQYF. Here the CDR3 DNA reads TGTGCCAGCAGTGACGAGCCGGGAGATACGCAGTATTTT.

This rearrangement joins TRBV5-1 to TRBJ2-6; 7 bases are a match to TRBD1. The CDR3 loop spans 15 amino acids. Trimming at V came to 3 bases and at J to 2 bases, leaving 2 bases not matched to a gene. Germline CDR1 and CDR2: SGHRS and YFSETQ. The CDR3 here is CASSSTGAGANVLTF. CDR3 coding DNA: TGCGCCAGCAGCTCAACAGGGGCTGGGGCCAACGTCCTGACTTTC.

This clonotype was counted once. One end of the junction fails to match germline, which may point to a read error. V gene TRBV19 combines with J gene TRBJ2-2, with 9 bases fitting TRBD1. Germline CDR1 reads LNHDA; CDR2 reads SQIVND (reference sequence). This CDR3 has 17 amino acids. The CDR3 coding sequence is TGTGCTAGTAGTATCCCGGGACAGGGAAGGATCGCCGGGGAGCTGTTTTTT. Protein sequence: CASSIPGQGRIAGELFF. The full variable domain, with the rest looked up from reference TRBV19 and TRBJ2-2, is DGGITQSPKYLFRKEGQNVTLSCEQNLNHDAMYWYRQDPGQGLRLIYYSQIVNDFQKGDIAEGYSVSREKKESFPLTVTSAQKNPTAFYLCASSIPGQGRIAGELFFGEGSRLTVL.

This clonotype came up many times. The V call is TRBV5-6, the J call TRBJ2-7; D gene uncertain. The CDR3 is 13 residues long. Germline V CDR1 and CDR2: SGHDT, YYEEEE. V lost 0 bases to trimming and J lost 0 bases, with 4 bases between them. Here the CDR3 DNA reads TGTGCCAGCAGCTTGGAGGTCTCCTACGAGCAGTACTTC. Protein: CASSLEVSYEQYF.

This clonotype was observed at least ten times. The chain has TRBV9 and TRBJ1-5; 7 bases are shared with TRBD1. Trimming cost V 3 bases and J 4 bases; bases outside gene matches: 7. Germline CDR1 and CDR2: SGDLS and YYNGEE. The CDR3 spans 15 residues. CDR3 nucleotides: TGTGCCAGCAGCGCCGGGGACAGAAGTAATCAGCCCCAGCATTTT. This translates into CASSAGDRSNQPQHF.

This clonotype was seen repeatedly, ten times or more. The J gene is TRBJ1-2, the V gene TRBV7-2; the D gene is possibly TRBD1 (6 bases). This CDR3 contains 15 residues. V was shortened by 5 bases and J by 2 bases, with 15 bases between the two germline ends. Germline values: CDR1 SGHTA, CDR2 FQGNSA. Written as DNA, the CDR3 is TGTGCCAGCAGCCGAGGAGGGGGGTCGAACTATGGCTACACCTTC. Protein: CASSRGGGSNYGYTF.